This T cell receptor beta chain stems from a study of blood T cells in healthy people across ages. Using a J-beta primer mix together with a sample-barcoded 5' primer, a second PCR was run for roughly 7 to 12 cycles. Each CDR3 protein is one row after TCRdb ran MiXCR on the 5' RACE reads. The sample lists roughly 680,000 distinct CDR3 sequences, around a fifth seen once, with roughly 3.4% in the top ten. This clonotype was observed many times. The CDR3 totals 14 residues. Germline CDR1 and CDR2: SNHLY and FYNNEI. Trimming removed 6 bases from V and 1 base from J; junction bases left unmatched: 4. The gene calls are TRBV2 and TRBJ1-1; 8 nucleotides match TRBD1. The TCR comes from a man in his 70s in good health. Sequencing used blood. In DNA, the CDR3 is TGTGCCAGCAGCGCCGACAGGGGGAACACTGAAGCTTTCTTT. Its translation: CASSADRGNTEAFF.